The entry below describes one TCR beta chain. Its antigen remains unidentified. The sample belongs to a study of T cell responses to AZD1222 COVID-19 vaccine. CDR1 is SGHRS and CDR2 is YFSETQ in the germline V gene. This CDR3 is built from 15 residues. Trimming took 4 bases from V and 8 from J; bases not matched to a gene: 9. Profiling relied on immunoSEQ multiplex PCR, and the TCRdb table lists in-frame clones only, not all of them. The data show about 35,000 clones, just over 85% seen once. Study-wide results and limits: Nearly half of unique spike-specific TCRs reportedly avoided B.1.351 and B.1.1.7 mutated regions. Most donors were white British, females outnumbered males, and clonal diversity was possibly underestimated. Among AZD1222 vaccinees, only six were seropositive at baseline. With two AZD1222 doses given, Spike-specific TCR breadth and depth both rose.

The receptor was isolated from an adult who received the AZD1222 COVID-19 vaccine. The sample here was peripheral blood, taken 28 days after the second AZD1222 dose. The rearrangement links TRBV5-1 to TRBJ2-1, with TRBD2 matching over 10 bases. The CDR3 here is CASSAELAGLDEQFF. Here the CDR3 DNA reads TGCGCCAGCAGCGCCGAACTAGCGGGGTTGGATGAGCAGTTCTTC.